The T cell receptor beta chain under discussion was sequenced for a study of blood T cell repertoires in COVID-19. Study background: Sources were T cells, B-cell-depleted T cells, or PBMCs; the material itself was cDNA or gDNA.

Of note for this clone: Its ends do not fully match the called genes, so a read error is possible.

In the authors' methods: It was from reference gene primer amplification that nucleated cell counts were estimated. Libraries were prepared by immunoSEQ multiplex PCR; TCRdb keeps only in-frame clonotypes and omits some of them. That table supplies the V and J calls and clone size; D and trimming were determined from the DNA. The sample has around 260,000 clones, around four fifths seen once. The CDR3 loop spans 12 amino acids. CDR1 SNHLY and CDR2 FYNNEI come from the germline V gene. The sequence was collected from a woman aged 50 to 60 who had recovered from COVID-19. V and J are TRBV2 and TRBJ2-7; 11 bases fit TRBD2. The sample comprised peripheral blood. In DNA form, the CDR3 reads TGTGCCAGCAGGACCGTACTAGCGGGAGAAGGCTTC. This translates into CASRTVLAGEGF.